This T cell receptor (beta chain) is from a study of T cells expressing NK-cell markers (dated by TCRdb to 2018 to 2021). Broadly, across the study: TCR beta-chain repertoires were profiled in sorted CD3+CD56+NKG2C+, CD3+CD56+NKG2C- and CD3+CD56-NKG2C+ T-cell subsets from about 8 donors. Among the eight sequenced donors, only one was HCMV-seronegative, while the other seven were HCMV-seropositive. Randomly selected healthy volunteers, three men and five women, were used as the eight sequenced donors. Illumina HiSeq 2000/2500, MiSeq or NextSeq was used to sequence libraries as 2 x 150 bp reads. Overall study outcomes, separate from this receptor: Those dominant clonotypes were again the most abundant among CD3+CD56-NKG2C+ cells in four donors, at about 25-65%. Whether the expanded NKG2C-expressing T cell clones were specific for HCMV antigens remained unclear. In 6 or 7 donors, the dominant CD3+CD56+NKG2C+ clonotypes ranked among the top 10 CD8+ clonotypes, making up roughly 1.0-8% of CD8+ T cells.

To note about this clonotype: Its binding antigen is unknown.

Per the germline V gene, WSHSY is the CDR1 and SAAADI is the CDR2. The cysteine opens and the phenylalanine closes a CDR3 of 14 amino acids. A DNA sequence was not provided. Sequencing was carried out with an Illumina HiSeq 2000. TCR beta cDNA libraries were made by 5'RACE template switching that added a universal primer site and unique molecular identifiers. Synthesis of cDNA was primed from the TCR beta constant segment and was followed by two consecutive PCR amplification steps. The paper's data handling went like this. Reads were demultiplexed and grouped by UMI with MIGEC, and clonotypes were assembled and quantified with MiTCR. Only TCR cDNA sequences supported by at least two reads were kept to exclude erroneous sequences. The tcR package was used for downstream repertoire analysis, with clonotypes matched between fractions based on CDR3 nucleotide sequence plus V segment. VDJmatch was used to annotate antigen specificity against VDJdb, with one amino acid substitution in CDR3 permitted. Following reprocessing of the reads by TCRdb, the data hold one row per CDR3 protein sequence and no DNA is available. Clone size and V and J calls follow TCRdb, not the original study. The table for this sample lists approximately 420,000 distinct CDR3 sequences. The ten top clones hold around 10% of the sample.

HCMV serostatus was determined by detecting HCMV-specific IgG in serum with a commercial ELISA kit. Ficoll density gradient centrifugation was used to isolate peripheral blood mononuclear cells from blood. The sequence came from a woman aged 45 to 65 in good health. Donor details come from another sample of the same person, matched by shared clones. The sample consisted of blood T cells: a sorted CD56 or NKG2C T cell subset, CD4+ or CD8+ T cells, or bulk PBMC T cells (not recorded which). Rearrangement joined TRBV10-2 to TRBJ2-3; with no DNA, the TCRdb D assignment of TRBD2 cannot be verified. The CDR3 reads CASKLRDYEDTQYF.